These T cell receptor beta chains were read from a single sample in a study of cytomegalovirus exposure and HLA in healthy donors. TCRdb keeps only in-frame clones here, not all; method: immunoSEQ multiplex PCR. Of 95,000 to 110,000 clones listed, over 80% were seen once; the top ten hold less than 3.5%. The sample taken for sequencing was PBMCs. All receptors derive from a man in his thirties or forties in good health and CMV-seropositive. Each CDR3 is given with its conserved first and last residue. Fields, in order: J gene, clone size, V gene, D gene, CDR3 DNA, CDR3 protein. The D gene is left open where the match is weak. Not every row has a clone size; where given, it reads once, few, many or a size class.

J gene: TRBJ2-7; clone size: once; V gene: TRBV7-9; D gene: TRBD1; CDR3 DNA: TGTTCCAGCAGCCCTCCCGGGACAGGGTCTTTCGAGCAGTACTTC; CDR3 protein: CSSSPPGTGSFEQYF
J gene: TRBJ2-3; clone size: .; V gene: TRBV4-2; D gene: TRBD2; CDR3 DNA: TGTGCCAGCAGCCAGAGACTAGCGGTAACTAGCACAGATACGCAGTATTTT; CDR3 protein: CASSQRLAVTSTDTQYF
J gene: TRBJ1-3; clone size: once; V gene: TRBV4-1; D gene: .; CDR3 DNA: TGCGCCAGCAGCCACCCGCTCAACACAGGCCGACGGGTTGGAAACACCATATATTTT; CDR3 protein: CASSHPLNTGRRVGNTIYF
J gene: TRBJ1-2; clone size: .; V gene: TRBV9; D gene: .; CDR3 DNA: TGTGCCAGCAGCGCGGGAATGGTGGAAGGTGGCTACACCTTC; CDR3 protein: CASSAGMVEGGYTF
J gene: TRBJ2-6; clone size: .; V gene: TRBV29-1; D gene: .; CDR3 DNA: TGCAGCGTTACCCTCGTACAAGGGACATCTGGGGCCAACGTCCTGACTTTC; CDR3 protein: CSVTLVQGTSGANVLTF
J gene: TRBJ1-2; clone size: few; V gene: TRBV28; D gene: .; CDR3 DNA: TGTGCCAGCAGTTTGTGGGCAGCCTGGGGCTACACCTTC; CDR3 protein: CASSLWAAWGYTF
J gene: TRBJ2-1; clone size: few; V gene: TRBV7-9; D gene: TRBD2; CDR3 DNA: TGTGCCAGCAGCTCGAGCAACCAGCGGGGTAACTACAATGAGCAGTTCTTC; CDR3 protein: CASSSSNQRGNYNEQFF
J gene: TRBJ2-5; clone size: .; V gene: TRBV5-4; D gene: TRBD2; CDR3 DNA: TGTGCCAGCAGGGCGGGGGTGGGCCAAGAGACCCAGTACTTC; CDR3 protein: CASRAGVGQETQYF
J gene: TRBJ2-7; clone size: .; V gene: TRBV30; D gene: .; CDR3 DNA: TGTGCCTGGATGCAGGGACTCCCCGAGCAGTACTTC; CDR3 protein: CAWMQGLPEQYF
J gene: TRBJ2-2; clone size: .; V gene: TRBV11-3; D gene: TRBD2; CDR3 DNA: TGTGCCAGCAGCCCCCGGGGGGACACCGGGGAGCTGTTTTTT; CDR3 protein: CASSPRGDTGELFF
J gene: TRBJ2-2; clone size: .; V gene: TRBV19; D gene: TRBD2; CDR3 DNA: TGTGCCACCTCGGGAAATAGCGGGGGGGTAACCGGGGAGCTGTTTTTT; CDR3 protein: CATSGNSGGVTGELFF
J gene: TRBJ1-2; clone size: .; V gene: TRBV7-9; D gene: .; CDR3 DNA: TGTTCCAGCAGCTCGCCTACAGGAGTAAATGGCTACACCTTC; CDR3 protein: CSSSSPTGVNGYTF
J gene: TRBJ2-2; clone size: .; V gene: TRBV5-4; D gene: .; CDR3 DNA: TGTGCCAGCAGCTTGAGACACTTGAACACCGGGGAGCTGTTTTTT; CDR3 protein: CASSLRHLNTGELFF
J gene: TRBJ2-7; clone size: .; V gene: TRBV6-1; D gene: .; CDR3 DNA: TGTGCCAGCAGTGCCCAGGGTGGCGAGCAGTACTTC; CDR3 protein: CASSAQGGEQYF
J gene: TRBJ2-1; clone size: .; V gene: TRBV6-4; D gene: TRBD2; CDR3 DNA: TGTGCCAGCAGTGACTCGACTAGCGGGGGGGATGAGCAGTTCTTC; CDR3 protein: CASSDSTSGGDEQFF
J gene: TRBJ1-1; clone size: .; V gene: TRBV29-1; D gene: .; CDR3 DNA: TGCGGTGGGTCGGGTGGATATGAAGCTTTCTTT; CDR3 protein: CGGSGGYEAFF
J gene: TRBJ1-1; clone size: few; V gene: TRBV14; D gene: .; CDR3 DNA: TGTGCCAGCAGCTTAAGCTGGAACACTGAAGCTTTCTTT; CDR3 protein: CASSLSWNTEAFF
J gene: TRBJ1-2; clone size: few; V gene: TRBV7-9; D gene: .; CDR3 DNA: TGTGCCAGCAGCTTAGGACGACGGGACTATGGCTACACCTTC; CDR3 protein: CASSLGRRDYGYTF
J gene: TRBJ1-1; clone size: .; V gene: TRBV19; D gene: TRBD1; CDR3 DNA: TGTGCCAGTAGTACCCGGGACAGGGGGAGGTTGGGCACTGAAGCTTTCTTT; CDR3 protein: CASSTRDRGRLGTEAFF
J gene: TRBJ1-1; clone size: .; V gene: TRBV7-9; D gene: TRBD1; CDR3 DNA: TGTGCCAGCAGCTTAGGGGGGACAGAGGCGTCTGAAGCTTTCTTT; CDR3 protein: CASSLGGTEASEAFF
J gene: TRBJ2-5; clone size: .; V gene: TRBV7-9; D gene: TRBD2; CDR3 DNA: TGTGCCAGCACACGCGGGGGGGCCGAGGTGTTAGAGACCCAGTACTTC; CDR3 protein: CASTRGGAEVLETQYF
J gene: TRBJ2-2; clone size: .; V gene: TRBV27; D gene: TRBD2; CDR3 DNA: TGTGCCAGCAGTTTTACCCTAGCGGGGGGAACCACGAACACCGGGGAGCTGTTTTTT; CDR3 protein: CASSFTLAGGTTNTGELFF
J gene: TRBJ2-7; clone size: .; V gene: TRBV11-3; D gene: TRBD2; CDR3 DNA: TGTGCCAGCAGCGCTCGGGGGGGCTACGAGCAGTACTTC; CDR3 protein: CASSARGGYEQYF
J gene: TRBJ2-1; clone size: few; V gene: TRBV6-5; D gene: TRBD2; CDR3 DNA: TGTGCCAGCAGTGCGACTAGCGGGGCACACAATGAGCAGTTCTTC; CDR3 protein: CASSATSGAHNEQFF
J gene: TRBJ2-1; clone size: .; V gene: TRBV5-1; D gene: TRBD2; CDR3 DNA: TGCGCCAGCAGCCATGGGGGAGGGGTCCCCTACAATGAGCAGTTCTTC; CDR3 protein: CASSHGGGVPYNEQFF
J gene: TRBJ1-2; clone size: .; V gene: TRBV7-2; D gene: .; CDR3 DNA: TGTGCCAGCAGAGGGGACTGGAGGGGAGGCTACACCTTC; CDR3 protein: CASRGDWRGGYTF
J gene: TRBJ2-1; clone size: once; V gene: TRBV6-4; D gene: TRBD1; CDR3 DNA: TGTGCCAGCAGCCCGGACAGGGGGAATTACAATGAGCAGTTCTTC; CDR3 protein: CASSPDRGNYNEQFF
J gene: TRBJ2-1; clone size: .; V gene: TRBV2; D gene: TRBD1; CDR3 DNA: TGTGCCAGCAGTGCCCCCTTGACAGGGACTGAGCAGTTCTTC; CDR3 protein: CASSAPLTGTEQFF
J gene: TRBJ2-2; clone size: .; V gene: TRBV6-1; D gene: TRBD2; CDR3 DNA: TGTGCCAGCAGTGAGTTTGCGGGACTAGCGGGGATGAACACCGGGGAGCTGTTTTTT; CDR3 protein: CASSEFAGLAGMNTGELFF
J gene: TRBJ1-3; clone size: .; V gene: TRBV5-1; D gene: .; CDR3 DNA: TGCGCCAGCAGCTTGGGCGCCCTTAGCTCTGGAAACACCATATATTTT; CDR3 protein: CASSLGALSSGNTIYF
J gene: TRBJ2-7; clone size: .; V gene: TRBV5-1; D gene: TRBD1; CDR3 DNA: TGCGCCAGCAGCGTAACCGGGACAGGGGGCTACGAGCAGTACTTC; CDR3 protein: CASSVTGTGGYEQYF
J gene: TRBJ2-5; clone size: .; V gene: TRBV5-1; D gene: .; CDR3 DNA: TGCGCCAGCAGCTTGGACAGCACAAAAGAGACCCAGTACTTC; CDR3 protein: CASSLDSTKETQYF
J gene: TRBJ2-2; clone size: .; V gene: TRBV7-2; D gene: TRBD1; CDR3 DNA: TGTGCCAGCAGTATAAACCGGGACAGAGAAGCCGGGGAGCTGTTTTTT; CDR3 protein: CASSINRDREAGELFF
J gene: TRBJ2-6; clone size: .; V gene: TRBV5-4; D gene: .; CDR3 DNA: TGTGCCAGCAGCTTTATACACTCTGGGGCCAACGTCCTGACTTTC; CDR3 protein: CASSFIHSGANVLTF
J gene: TRBJ2-7; clone size: .; V gene: TRBV19; D gene: TRBD1; CDR3 DNA: TGTGCCAGTAGTATTGGGGCAGGGGGCTACGAGCAGTACTTC; CDR3 protein: CASSIGAGGYEQYF
J gene: TRBJ1-1; clone size: .; V gene: TRBV30; D gene: .; CDR3 DNA: TGTGCCTGGGGGGGGGATCGTGCTGAAGCTTTCTTT; CDR3 protein: CAWGGDRAEAFF
J gene: TRBJ2-6; clone size: once; V gene: TRBV27; D gene: .; CDR3 DNA: TGTGCCAGCAGTTTAGTGGGGCAGGTCTCTGGGGCCAACGGCCTGACTTTC; CDR3 protein: CASSLVGQVSGANGLTF
J gene: TRBJ1-2; clone size: .; V gene: TRBV27; D gene: TRBD1; CDR3 DNA: TGTGCCATCCGGACAGGGGGGTACGGCTACACCTTC; CDR3 protein: CAIRTGGYGYTF
J gene: TRBJ1-5; clone size: .; V gene: TRBV11-3; D gene: .; CDR3 DNA: TGTGCCAGCAGCTTAGGATCGGTCTATCCCCAGCATTTT; CDR3 protein: CASSLGSVYPQHF
J gene: TRBJ1-1; clone size: .; V gene: TRBV6-5; D gene: .; CDR3 DNA: TGTGCCAGCATTCCGTCGGGTAGCCCTGAAGCTTTCTTT; CDR3 protein: CASIPSGSPEAFF
J gene: TRBJ1-2; clone size: .; V gene: TRBV5-1; D gene: TRBD1; CDR3 DNA: TGCGCCAGCAGCCAGGGGGACCGATACTATGGCTACACCTTC; CDR3 protein: CASSQGDRYYGYTF
J gene: TRBJ1-2; clone size: once; V gene: TRBV7-9; D gene: TRBD1; CDR3 DNA: TGTGCCAGCAGCTTAGCCGGACAGGAGGTCTATGGCTACACCTTC; CDR3 protein: CASSLAGQEVYGYTF
J gene: TRBJ1-5; clone size: once; V gene: TRBV15; D gene: .; CDR3 DNA: TGTGCCACCAGGCTCGGGACATTTCCCAATCAGCCCCAGCATTTT; CDR3 protein: CATRLGTFPNQPQHF
J gene: TRBJ2-7; clone size: few; V gene: TRBV7-2; D gene: TRBD2; CDR3 DNA: TGTGCCAGCAGCTTAGGACCGGGACTAGTCTACGAGCAGTACTTC; CDR3 protein: CASSLGPGLVYEQYF